These 16 T cell receptor beta chains originate from one sample sequenced in a study of shared clonotypes between healthy human individuals. This table comes from immunoSEQ multiplex PCR, and its TCRdb copy is limited to in-frame clones, with some not included. The sample lists roughly 720,000 clones; roughly 88% were seen once. Sequencing was performed on memory CD8+ T cells from PBMCs. Documented subset: CD45RO+ cells pooled with CCR7-negative TemRA cells. The origin of the receptors is a man between 18 and 29 years old in good health. Some clones in this sample may be carry-over from other donors' samples.

The V and J genes are TRBV5-6 and TRBJ2-7; D is perhaps TRBD2 (5 bases). Trimming removed 2 bases from V and 6 bases from J, with 9 bases in between. The germline V gene has CDR1 SGHDT and CDR2 YYEEEE. The CDR3 covers 12 residues. CDR3 protein: CASSFGEGEQYF. In nucleotides, the CDR3 is TGTGCCAGCAGCTTTGGTGAGGGCGAGCAGTACTTC.

J is TRBJ2-7 and V is TRBV7-6; TRBD2 might be the D (5 bases). The CDR3 is made up of 13 amino acids. The germline V gene encodes CDR1 SGHVS and CDR2 FNYEAQ. V was pared by 0 bases and J by 6 bases, with 9 bases between. The CDR3 region is CASSLAGDGEQYF. CDR3 nucleotide sequence: TGTGCCAGCAGCTTAGCGGGAGACGGCGAGCAGTACTTC.

This clone was recorded many times. The V call is TRBV27, the J call TRBJ2-1; TRBD2 matches 11 bases. J lost 7 bases, V lost 4 bases, and 6 bases had no gene match. The CDR3 totals 15 residues. Per germline, CDR1 MNHEY and CDR2 SMNVEV (reference sequence). DNA for the CDR3: TGTGCCAGCAGTTCTATAGCGGGAGGGGCGAATGAGCAGTTCTTC. Protein sequence: CASSSIAGGANEQFF.

V is TRBV5-1 and J is TRBJ1-2; the match to TRBD1 covers 7 bases. This CDR3 comprises 16 residues. J was trimmed by 8 bases and V by 2 bases; bases with no gene match: 15. CDR1 and CDR2 from the germline V gene are SGHRS and YFSETQ. The CDR3 is CASSLDVRQGLSGYTF. CDR3 DNA: TGCGCCAGCAGCTTAGATGTGCGACAGGGACTTTCCGGCTACACCTTC.

The V gene is TRBV9, the J gene TRBJ2-7; D is perhaps TRBD2 (6 bases). The CDR3 runs to 16 residues. Germline loops: CDR1 SGDLS, CDR2 YYNGEE. V shed 3 bases and J shed 3 bases, with 19 bases lying between them. The CDR3 bases are TGTGCCAGCAGCGCAAGTGGAGCCCCCGGGGGCTACGAGCAGTACTTC. Translation: CASSASGAPGGYEQYF.

This chain connects TRBV9 to TRBJ1-1; possible D gene TRBD1, 6 bases. This CDR3 has 17 residues. V was pared by 5 bases and J by 6 bases, with 26 bases between. Per the germline V gene, CDR1 is SGDLS and CDR2 is YYNGEE. The CDR3 DNA reads TGTGCCAGCAGACCGCCTATAATCAAACAGGGTAGCTCTGAAGCTTTCTTT. Translating it yields CASRPPIIKQGSSEAFF.

The V and J genes are TRBV18 and TRBJ2-1, with 8 nucleotides matching TRBD2. Germline-derived CDR1 and CDR2 are KGHSH and LQKENI. CDR3 length: 15 amino acids. V was clipped by 1 base and J by 6 bases; unmatched bases: 5. This CDR3 is CASSPQAGVPNEQFF. Here the CDR3 DNA reads TGTGCCAGCTCACCACAAGCGGGAGTCCCCAATGAGCAGTTCTTC.

Points on this clone: Being one base from a much bigger clone, this may be a read error. This chain connects TRBV7-9 to TRBJ2-7, with no clear D. V shed 5 bases and J shed 0 bases, with 5 bases lying between them. The germline V gene has CDR1 SEHNR and CDR2 FQNEAQ (reference sequence). The CDR3 consists of 12 residues. The CDR3 spells CASSDTSYEQYF. The CDR3 nucleotides are TGTGCCAGCAGCGACACCTCCTACGAGCAGTACTTC.

This clone was recorded only once. A far larger clone is a single base away, which makes a read error likely. The chain recombines TRBV6-1 with TRBJ2-1, with 11 bases aligning to TRBD2. From germline, CDR1 is MNHNS and CDR2 SASEGT. This CDR3 region has 14 residues. The V gene end was trimmed by 6 bases and the J gene end by 5 bases; junction bases not matched to a gene: 3. In nucleotides, the CDR3 is TGTGCCAGCAGAAGACTAGCGGGGAACAATGAGCAGTTCTTC. Translating it yields CASRRLAGNNEQFF.

The rearrangement uses TRBV11-2 and TRBJ2-7; a possible D gene is TRBD2 (5 bases). CDR1 and CDR2 (germline): SGHAT, FQNNGV. The V and J ends lost 1 base and 3 bases respectively, with 13 bases between them. CDR3 length equals 15 residues. For the CDR3, the DNA is TGTGCCAGCAGCTTAGGCGGGTCCCCTTACTACGAGCAGTACTTC. This codes for CASSLGGSPYYEQYF. Filled out from reference TRBV11-2 and TRBJ2-7, the complete variable domain reads EAGVAQSPRYKIIEKRQSVAFWCNPISGHATLYWYQQILGQGPKLLIQFQNNGVVDDSQLPKDRFSAERLKGVDSTLKIQPAKLEDSAVYLCASSLGGSPYYEQYFGPGTRLTVT.

The V call is TRBV9, the J call TRBJ2-3, with 7 bases aligning to TRBD2. The CDR3 spans 14 residues. V was clipped by 5 bases and J by 5 bases; unmatched bases: 8. CDR1 is SGDLS, CDR2 YYNGEE, per germline. CDR3 residues: CASSPSGPGDTQYF. CDR3 nucleotide sequence: TGTGCCAGCAGTCCTAGCGGCCCGGGAGATACGCAGTATTTT.

About this clone: Different DNA sequences within this sample yield the same CDR3. The V call is TRBV29-1, the J call TRBJ2-7; no clear D. Germline-derived CDR1 and CDR2 are SQVTM and ANQGSEA. The CDR3 length is 11 residues. With 1 base removed from V and 1 base from J, the gap between germline ends came to 2 bases. CDR3 region: CSVEGSYEQYF. As DNA, the CDR3 is TGCAGCGTTGAAGGGTCCTACGAGCAGTACTTC.

The V and J genes are TRBV19 and TRBJ1-5, with no clear D. CDR1 LNHDA and CDR2 SQIVND come from the germline V gene (reference sequence). The CDR3 runs to 14 residues. V was cut by 3 bases and J by 7 bases, with 13 bases left in between. For the CDR3, the DNA is TGTGCCAGTAGTATTGGCACGTATGGACAGCCCCAGCATTTT. Translating it yields CASSIGTYGQPQHF.

The V call is TRBV4-1, the J call TRBJ1-5, with TRBD1 as a possible D gene (6 bases). V gave up 2 bases and J gave up 6 bases, with 14 bases separating them. CDR1 is MGHRA, CDR2 YSYEKL, per germline. This CDR3 is built from 15 residues. The CDR3 bases are TGCGCCAGCAGCCAAAATACAGGGTTTAGTCAGCCCCAGCATTTT. Protein: CASSQNTGFSQPQHF.

This clone was counted a single time. J is TRBJ1-2 and V is TRBV28; no firm D call. The CDR3 extends over 15 amino acids. V was clipped by 1 base and J by 4 bases, with 13 bases between them. CDR1 and CDR2 from the germline V gene are MDHEN and SYDVKM. Written as DNA, the CDR3 is TGTGCCAGCAGTTTATCCCGGTCTCCTCCCTATGGCTACACCTTC. Amino acid sequence: CASSLSRSPPYGYTF.

This rearrangement joins TRBV27 to TRBJ2-7; D is undetermined. CDR3 length equals 13 residues. CDR1 is MNHEY and CDR2 is SMNVEV in the germline V gene (reference sequence). V was clipped by 6 bases and J by 3 bases, with 12 bases between them. CDR3 coding DNA: TGTGCCAGCAGCCAAACCCCGCACTACGAGCAGTACTTC. Translation gives CASSQTPHYEQYF.